This T cell receptor (beta chain) was observed in a study of blood T cell repertoires in COVID-19 (dated by TCRdb to the early 2020s). Background on the whole study: Samples from collaborators originated in the United States, Italy and Spain and spanned both the acute and convalescent phases of COVID-19. The prospective study material was composed of cDNA or gDNA derived from T cells, B-cell-depleted T cells, or PBMCs. The dataset comprised deeply sampled blood TCRbeta repertoires from subjects exposed to, actively infected with, or recovered from COVID-19. The repertoires were released in a freely available public database meant as a resource for research on the immune response to SARS-CoV-2. The samples were drawn from two sources: the first 160 participants of the ongoing ImmuneRACE study, and 1,200 or so subjects contributed by 6 global collaborators. A de-identified subject ID, COVID-19 status, age in years and sex were almost always included in the sample metadata. Where HLA class I and class II types were available, the types were taken from metadata supplied by the sample provider, not from assay-based typing.

Paper-wide results and their limitations: How much clinical and demographic metadata was included differed by source and by participant, and the metadata was provided uncurated.

Whole blood was collected in K2EDTA tubes by collaborating institutions according to the institutions' own protocols. For TCRbeta analysis, collaborators shipped samples as frozen whole blood, isolated PBMCs, or DNA extracted from either of those sample types. TCRbeta CDR3 regions were amplified from genomic DNA using the immunoSEQ Assay, a bias-controlled multiplex PCR. Per the original workflow: Within the assay, amplification of reference gene primers was used to estimate how many nucleated cells each sample contained. Sequence reads were collapsed and filtered to measure the absolute abundance of every unique TCRbeta CDR3 rearrangement. For each sample, productive Simpson clonality was calculated as the square root of Simpson's diversity index over productive rearrangements. What TCRdb holds here is the immuneACCESS table cut down to in-frame rearrangements. Part of the clones is not present; checked against another copy, under half of the missing clones reflect an unresolved V gene, and the others are unexplained. V and J calls and clone size follow that table, whereas D and trimming were derived from the DNA. The sample contains 120,000 to 150,000 clones, around 84% of them found a single time. The ten largest clones add up to around 8.5% of the sample.

Details on this clone: The clone's antigen remains unknown. Base qualities are not provided; no much larger clone lies one nucleotide away.

The CDR3 covers 13 residues, taking in both the cysteine and the phenylalanine. The DNA shown is the 39-base CDR3, in frame from base 1. CDR1 and CDR2, per the germline V gene, are KGHSH and LQKENI. The junction carries 15 bases between V and J, which are trimmed by 3 bases and 10 bases respectively. Here the chain combines TRBV18 and TRBJ1-1; TRBD1 could be the D gene, as 6 bases match. Sequencing used peripheral blood. The sequence came from a woman between 55 and 75 years old with acute or convalescent COVID-19. The DNA reads as follows: TGTGCCAGCTCACCCTCGGCGGGGGCAGGAGCTTTCTTT. It codes for CASSPSAGAGAFF.